The 32 T cell receptor beta chains reported below all come from one sample, sequenced in a study of T-cell memory formation after mild COVID-19. Using its own MiXCR run on the 5' RACE reads, TCRdb lists one record per CDR3 protein. The table lists approximately 170,000 distinct CDR3 sequences, 10% to 15% of them singletons. The sample was PBMCs or a T cell subset sorted from them (not recorded which). Receptors were obtained from a man between 18 and 29 years old who had mild COVID-19 (a few samples of this study predate the infection). Cell type and time point are not known.

The CDR3 protein is CASSQGAGGAFEQYF. CDR3 DNA: TGTGCCAGCAGCCAAGGGGCAGGGGGCGCCTTCGAGCAGTACTTC. The chain joins TRBV4-2 to TRBJ2-7; 8 positions match TRBD1. With V trimmed by 1 base and J by 6 bases, 8 bases remained unmatched. The CDR3 extends over 15 amino acids. Germline V gene data show CDR1 as LGHNA and CDR2 as YNFKEQ.

The chain joins TRBV7-2 to TRBJ2-4; 9 bases fit TRBD2. Trimming cost V 4 bases and J 7 bases; bases outside gene matches: 11. Germline lookup yields CDR1 SGHTA and CDR2 FQGNSA. The CDR3 contains 16 residues. Written as DNA, the CDR3 is TGTGCCAGCAGCTCCCAGGGCGGGGGGGTGGCGAACATTCAGTACTTC. Its protein is CASSSQGGGVANIQYF.

This clonotype was counted only a few times. The genes are TRBV5-1 and TRBJ1-2; unclear D gene. V was trimmed by 4 bases and J by 5 bases, leaving 9 bases between them. CDR1 is SGHRS and CDR2 is YFSETQ in the germline V gene. The CDR3 runs to 12 residues. The CDR3 nucleotides are TGCGCCAGCAGCCCGGACGATTATGGCTACACCTTC. This encodes CASSPDDYGYTF.

There are a few counts of this clonotype. This chain uses TRBV15 with TRBJ2-1; 11 bases line up with TRBD2. CDR1 is LNHNV and CDR2 is YYDKDF in the germline V gene (reference sequence). J lost 9 bases, V lost 0 bases, and 7 bases had no gene match. CDR3 size: 16 residues. In DNA, the CDR3 is TGTGCCACCAGCAGAGATAATAGCGGGGGGGCACGTGAGCAGTTCTTC. Translation: CATSRDNSGGAREQFF.

The chain has TRBV7-2 and TRBJ2-3, with D possibly matching TRBD1 (6 bases). CDR3 size: 15 residues. Trimming took 4 bases from V and 4 from J, leaving 15 bases between them. Looked up from germline, CDR1 is SGHTA and CDR2 is FQGNSA. CDR3 coding DNA: TGTGCCAGCAGCTGGGGGCGCCCTAGCCCAGATACGCAGTATTTT. Amino acid sequence: CASSWGRPSPDTQYF. Supplemented by reference TRBV7-2 and TRBJ2-3, the full variable domain reads GAGVSQSPSNKVTEKGKDVELRCDPISGHTALYWYRQSLGQGLEFLIYFQGNSAPDKSGLPSDRFSAERTGGSVSTLTIQRTQQEDSAVYLCASSWGRPSPDTQYFGPGTRLTVL.

DNA for the CDR3: TGCGCCAGCAGCCAATCAAGGGAGGATACGCAGTATTTT. Residues: CASSQSREDTQYF. The J gene is TRBJ2-3, the V gene TRBV4-3, with a possible D match to TRBD2 (5 bases). CDR1 LGHNA and CDR2 YSLEER come from the germline V gene. Between the trimmed V and J ends, which lost 2 bases and 6 bases, there was a span of 9 bases. The CDR3 totals 13 residues.

This clonotype was seen a few times. V and J are TRBV5-1 and TRBJ2-3; 13 bases align to TRBD2. With 4 bases clipped from V and 3 bases from J, the junction kept 5 bases outside the gene matches. There are 16 residues in the CDR3. Looked up from germline, CDR1 is SGHRS and CDR2 is YFSETQ. CDR3 nucleotides: TGCGCCAGCAGCGCAAGACTAGCGGGGGGTACAGATACGCAGTATTTT. It codes for CASSARLAGGTDTQYF.

This rearrangement joins TRBV7-2 to TRBJ1-1; no reliable D call. This CDR3 is 14 amino acids long. V was cut by 5 bases and J by 9 bases, with 19 bases left in between. Germline V lookup: CDR1 SGHTA, CDR2 FQGNSA. Here the CDR3 DNA reads TGTGCCAGCAGCCCCGGCGGGTTGGGGTCACAAGCTTTCTTT. Amino acid sequence: CASSPGGLGSQAFF.

The chain carries TRBV7-6 and TRBJ2-7, with 9 nucleotides matching TRBD1. This CDR3 contains 16 residues. Germline trimming cut 4 bases from V and 1 base from J; bases unmatched to any gene: 8. Per the germline V gene, CDR1 is SGHVS and CDR2 is FNYEAQ. CDR3 DNA sequence: TGTGCCAGCAGCTCTAACCGGGACAGGGAGTCCTACGAGCAGTACTTC. It is translated as CASSSNRDRESYEQYF.

This clonotype was found a few times. The chain is built from TRBV7-2 and TRBJ1-2; D possibly corresponds to TRBD1 (6 bases). With 4 bases removed from V and 8 bases from J, the gap between germline ends came to 14 bases. Germline CDR1 reads SGHTA; CDR2 reads FQGNSA. There are 13 residues in the CDR3. CDR3 region: CASSSTGRRGYTF. CDR3 nucleotide sequence: TGTGCCAGCAGCTCAACAGGGAGAAGGGGCTACACCTTC.

The sample holds a few counts of this clonotype. The rearrangement uses TRBV10-3 and TRBJ1-3; D is uncertain. In germline, CDR1 is ENHRY, CDR2 SYGVKD. The germline V and J ends were trimmed by 0 bases and 7 bases, with 10 bases remaining between them. This CDR3 region has 14 residues. The CDR3 nucleotides are TGTGCCATCAGTGAGTCTAACCAGGTTAACACCATATATTTT. This translates into CAISESNQVNTIYF.

The chain recombines TRBV4-1 with TRBJ1-1, with D possibly matching TRBD1 (5 bases). The CDR3 totals 14 residues. The V end lost 3 bases, the J end lost 4 bases, and 12 bases lay between the germline ends. Germline-derived CDR1 and CDR2 are MGHRA and YSYEKL. The DNA for the CDR3 is TGCGCCAGCAGCCACCGGGACCGCGCCACTGAAGCTTTCTTT. It specifies CASSHRDRATEAFF.

The CDR3 nucleotides are TGCGCCAGCAGTCCGTTGACAGGCCACTACGAGCAGTACTTC. Amino acid sequence: CASSPLTGHYEQYF. This chain connects TRBV23-1 to TRBJ2-7; TRBD1 is a possible D gene (6 bases). TRBV23-1 is sorted into the ORF group, with uncertain function. Trimming took 4 bases from V and 3 from J, leaving 13 bases between them. This CDR3 contains 14 residues.

There are a few counts of this clonotype. This chain connects TRBV20-1 to TRBJ2-3, with D possibly matching TRBD2 (6 bases). The CDR3 consists of 14 residues. Trimming shortened V by 2 bases and J by 4 bases, and 13 bases separated the two germline ends. Looked up from germline, CDR1 is DFQATT and CDR2 is SNEGSKA (reference sequence). The CDR3: CSARTSRSPDTQYF. The CDR3, as DNA: TGCAGTGCTAGAACTAGCCGCTCCCCAGATACGCAGTATTTT.

In its sample, this clonotype was seen many times. The chain carries TRBV4-3 and TRBJ1-1; no definite D call. Per the germline V gene, CDR1 is LGHNA and CDR2 is YSLEER. With 1 base removed from V and 1 base from J, the gap between germline ends came to 7 bases. The CDR3 contains 14 residues. This chain's CDR3 is CASSQGAENTEAFF. DNA for the CDR3: TGCGCCAGCAGCCAAGGGGCCGAGAACACTGAAGCTTTCTTT.

The chain recombines TRBV18 with TRBJ2-3; 9 nucleotides line up with TRBD1. Germline loops: CDR1 KGHSH, CDR2 LQKENI. With 3 bases clipped from V and 2 bases from J, the junction kept 3 bases outside the gene matches. There are 15 residues in the CDR3. This chain's CDR3 is CASSPRDRVTDTQYF. For the CDR3, the DNA is TGTGCCAGCTCACCCCGGGACAGGGTCACAGATACGCAGTATTTT.

This clonotype was counted a few times. The J gene is TRBJ2-7, the V gene TRBV6-2 or TRBV6-3, with D perhaps TRBD1 (6 bases). CDR3 length: 13 residues. The V gene's germline CDR1 is MNHEY and CDR2 SVGEGT. With 5 bases removed from V and 2 bases from J, the gap between germline ends came to 10 bases. CDR3 loop: CASSTGTTYEQYV. CDR3 in DNA: TGTGCCAGCAGTACCGGGACAACCTACGAGCAGTACGTC.

This clonotype was found a few times. The chain couples TRBV4-1 to TRBJ2-5; 8 nucleotides match TRBD2. After removal of 0 bases from V and 5 bases from J, the junction contained 11 bases not matched to a gene. CDR1 and CDR2 from the germline V gene are MGHRA and YSYEKL. The CDR3 has 17 amino acids. CDR3 loop: CASSQDPPRGAAETQYF. The CDR3, as DNA: TGCGCCAGCAGCCAAGATCCCCCGCGGGGGGCTGCGGAGACCCAGTACTTC.

This clonotype occurred many times. V gene TRBV4-3 combines with J gene TRBJ2-1; 11 bases map to TRBD2. Germline values: CDR1 LGHNA, CDR2 YSLEER. The CDR3 runs 15 residues. Trimming at V came to 2 bases and at J to 7 bases, leaving 4 bases not matched to a gene. CDR3 sequence reads: CASSQPSGGTNEQFF. DNA for the CDR3: TGCGCCAGCAGCCAACCTAGCGGGGGGACGAATGAGCAGTTCTTC.

This chain connects TRBV7-2 to TRBJ1-6; 10 bases agree with TRBD1. The germline V gene has CDR1 SGHTA and CDR2 FQGNSA. The junction had 4 bases not matched to a gene; V was cut back by 5 bases and J by 9 bases. The CDR3 consists of 14 residues. The DNA of the CDR3 is TGTGCCAGCAGCCTAGACAGGGGGCTTTCACCCCTCCACTTT. It specifies CASSLDRGLSPLHF.

The chain is built from TRBV10-3 and TRBJ2-2; 12 bases line up with TRBD1. Germline V CDR1 and CDR2: ENHRY, SYGVKD. V dropped 10 bases and J dropped 4; count of bases not matched to a gene: 4. The CDR3 contains 14 residues. Written as DNA, the CDR3 is TGTGCCACAGGGACAGGGGGCTTCACCGGGGAGCTGTTTTTT. It translates to CATGTGGFTGELFF.

This clonotype was counted many times. The rearrangement uses TRBV12-3 or TRBV12-4 and TRBJ1-1; unclear D gene. The V end lost 6 bases, the J end lost 3 bases, and 5 bases lay between the germline ends. This CDR3 has 11 amino acids. CDR3 residues: CASSLYTEAFF. The CDR3 DNA sequence: TGTGCCAGCAGCTTGTACACTGAAGCTTTCTTT.

This clonotype came up many times. The V gene is TRBV20-1, the J gene TRBJ2-4; no firm D call. The CDR3 loop spans 13 amino acids. CDR1 DFQATT and CDR2 SNEGSKA come from the germline V gene (reference sequence). V lost 0 bases and J 2 bases, leaving 5 bases between the germline ends. The chain's CDR3 is CSAREITKNIQYF. CDR3 coding DNA: TGCAGTGCTAGAGAGATCACCAAAAACATTCAGTACTTC.

CDR3 DNA: TGTGCCAGCAGCTACGGGGGGTCGTTGTACGAGCAGTACGTC. Amino acid sequence: CASSYGGSLYEQYV. The V gene is TRBV7-9, the J gene TRBJ2-7; TRBD2 aligns across 7 bases. CDR1 and CDR2 from the germline V gene are SEHNR and FQNEAQ (reference sequence). The length of the CDR3 is 14 residues. V was clipped by 4 bases and J by 4 bases; unmatched bases: 7.

This clonotype has more than one count but fewer than ten. This chain links TRBV7-2 with TRBJ2-3; no definite D call. The CDR3 is 12 amino acids. V lost 5 bases and J 5 bases, leaving 8 bases between the germline ends. The germline CDR1 and CDR2 sequences are SGHTA and FQGNSA. The CDR3 nucleotides are TGTGCCAGCAGCGGTAGGAGAGATACGCAGTATTTT. Translation gives CASSGRRDTQYF.

The chain combines TRBV29-1 with TRBJ2-7; D assignment may be TRBD1 or TRBD2 (5 bases each). This CDR3 is 12 amino acids long. The V end lost 3 bases, the J end lost 2 bases, and 8 bases lay between the germline ends. Germline-derived CDR1 and CDR2 are SQVTM and ANQGSEA. CDR3 DNA sequence: TGCAGCGTTGATATGGGACCCTACGAGCAGTACTTC. It yields the protein CSVDMGPYEQYF.

This chain uses TRBV20-1 with TRBJ1-5; 7 nucleotides agree with TRBD1. The V gene's germline CDR1 is DFQATT and CDR2 SNEGSKA (reference sequence). The J segment lost 5 bases and the V segment lost 6 bases, leaving 4 bases of the junction unmatched. This CDR3 is built from 12 residues. CDR3 sequence reads: CSAVTGDQPQHF. CDR3 in DNA: TGCAGTGCAGTTACAGGGGATCAGCCCCAGCATTTT.

This clonotype was counted a few times. The chain joins TRBV6-5 to TRBJ2-7, with D perhaps matching TRBD1 or TRBD2 (5 bases each). The V gene lost 6 bases and the J gene lost 2 bases, with 20 bases spanning the gap. The CDR3 spans 16 residues. Looked up from germline, CDR1 is MNHEY and CDR2 is SVGAGI. Here the CDR3 DNA reads TGTGCCAGCAGCTACCTACAAGGGGAGAGGGCCTACGAGCAGTACGTC. Translating gives CASSYLQGERAYEQYV.

This clonotype was counted only a few times. The CDR3 DNA is TGTGCCAGCAGCAAGGGGGACGGCACTGAAGCTTTCTTT. Protein product: CASSKGDGTEAFF. The chain links TRBV21-1 to TRBJ1-1; TRBD1, the table's D call, was not compared with the DNA. TRBV21-1 is flagged as a pseudogene. This CDR3 spans 13 amino acids.

The gene calls are TRBV10-3 and TRBJ2-5; 7 positions match TRBD2. CDR1 and CDR2 (germline): ENHRY, SYGVKD. V was pared by 3 bases and J by 5 bases, with 9 bases of the junction left unmatched. The CDR3 is 15 residues long. The CDR3 DNA reads as TGTGCCATCAGTGACCCGGTCGGGGGAGGGGAGACCCAGTACTTC. It is translated as CAISDPVGGGETQYF.

This clonotype was picked up a small number of times. The rearrangement uses TRBV4-1 and TRBJ2-7, with 9 positions matching TRBD2. From germline, CDR1 is MGHRA and CDR2 YSYEKL. Losses at the gene ends were 1 base for V and 7 bases for J; bases not matched to a gene: 2. This CDR3 region has 13 residues. The CDR3 nucleotides are TGCGCCAGCAGCCAAGTAGCGGGGGAGGAGCAGTACGTC. Residues: CASSQVAGEEQYV.

The rearrangement links TRBV5-1 to TRBJ2-3; possible D gene TRBD1, 6 bases. The CDR3 consists of 13 residues. Germline-derived CDR1 and CDR2 are SGHRS and YFSETQ. V was cut by 4 bases and J by 6 bases, with 12 bases left in between. The CDR3 bases are TGCGCCAGCAGCGATAACAGGGTTGATACGCAGTATTTT. Translation: CASSDNRVDTQYF.